Listed here are 17 T cell receptor beta chains from one sample, sequenced in a study of T-cell memory formation after mild COVID-19. In TCRdb, the 5' RACE reads were re-called with MiXCR into one record per CDR3 protein. The sample has approximately 300,000 distinct CDR3 sequences, roughly 8.2% seen once; the top ten hold 22%. The sequenced sample was PBMCs or a T cell subset sorted from them (not recorded which). The receptors originated from a man younger than 35 who had mild COVID-19 (a few samples of this study predate the infection). Cell type and time point are not known.

This clonotype was picked up a small number of times. The chain recombines TRBV7-2 with TRBJ2-7; 7 positions agree with TRBD1. V dropped 6 bases and J dropped 2; count of bases not matched to a gene: 10. The CDR3 contains 15 residues. Germline values: CDR1 SGHTA, CDR2 FQGNSA. The CDR3 bases are TGTGCCAGCAGTCGATCCGGGACAGAGACCTACGAGCAGTACTTC. It codes for CASSRSGTETYEQYF.

This clonotype was detected only a few times. The chain couples TRBV12-3 or TRBV12-4 to TRBJ1-1, with a tentative D call TRBD1 (6 bases). Trimming left V 6 bases short and J 0 bases short, with 8 bases between. The CDR3 has 13 amino acids. The CDR3 nucleotides are TGTGCCAGCAGCAGGGGTATGAACACTGAAGCTTTCTTT. This translates into CASSRGMNTEAFF.

This clonotype was detected a few times. The rearrangement links TRBV7-9 to TRBJ1-4, with D unclear. CDR1 and CDR2 (germline): SEHNR, FQNEAQ (reference sequence). Trimming took 1 base from V and 8 from J, leaving 11 bases between them. The CDR3 runs to 14 residues. The CDR3 DNA reads as TGTGCCAGCAGCTTAGTGGCGGGGAAAGAAAAACTGTTTTTT. It specifies CASSLVAGKEKLFF.

This clonotype was seen repeatedly, ten times or more. This chain uses TRBV10-3 with TRBJ1-3, with no clear D. The ends were cut back, 10 bases at V and 4 bases at J, with 14 bases in the middle. This CDR3 spans 13 amino acids. CDR1 and CDR2 from the germline V gene are ENHRY and SYGVKD. This CDR3 is CASIPASGNTIYF. Written as DNA, the CDR3 is TGTGCCAGTATTCCAGCGTCCGGAAACACCATATATTTT.

This clonotype was recorded at least ten times. The chain has TRBV7-9 and TRBJ2-7; D not resolved. The CDR3 is 12 amino acids. CDR1 SEHNR and CDR2 FQNEAQ come from the germline V gene (reference sequence). Trimming cost V 0 bases and J 5 bases, with 5 bases left between them. The CDR3 loop is CASSLAVHEQYF. CDR3 sequence (DNA): TGTGCCAGCAGCTTAGCTGTCCACGAGCAGTACTTC.

The chain recombines TRBV5-5 with TRBJ2-7; 7 bases are a match to TRBD1. Germline trimming cut 4 bases from V and 6 bases from J; bases unmatched to any gene: 4. The CDR3 has 12 amino acids. Germline assignment: CDR1 SGHKS and CDR2 YYEKEE (reference sequence). CDR3 loop: CASSEQGLEQYF. The DNA of the CDR3 is TGTGCCAGCAGCGAACAGGGGCTCGAGCAGTACTTC. Complete variable domain (other parts from reference TRBV5-5 and TRBJ2-7): DAGVTQSPTHLIKTRGQQVTLRCSPISGHKSVSWYQQVLGQGPQFIFQYYEKEERGRGNFPDRFSARQFPNYSSELNVNALLLGDSALYLCASSEQGLEQYFGPGTRLTVT.

V gene TRBV6-2 or TRBV6-3 combines with J gene TRBJ2-3, with a weak D call TRBD1 (5 bases). Germline CDR1 MNHEY, CDR2 SVGEGT. CDR3 length: 15 residues. V lost 5 bases to trimming and J lost 0 bases, with 12 bases between them. CDR3 protein: CASSNVDRSTDTQYF. As DNA, the CDR3 is TGTGCCAGCAGTAACGTCGACAGAAGCACAGATACGCAGTATTTT.

This chain links TRBV30 with TRBJ2-3, with 7 bases lining up with TRBD2. V lost 1 base, J lost 2 bases, and 3 bases stayed unmatched. This CDR3 comprises 14 residues. CDR1 is GTSNPN, CDR2 SVGIG, per germline (reference sequence). DNA for the CDR3: TGTGCCTGGAGTGAGCGGGGTTACACAGATACGCAGTATTTT. This gives the protein CAWSERGYTDTQYF.

This clonotype was seen only a few times. The gene calls are TRBV7-3 and TRBJ2-2, with TRBD1 matching over 12 bases. With V trimmed by 4 bases and J by 8 bases, 11 bases remained unmatched. The CDR3 runs 17 residues. Germline assignment: CDR1 SGHTA and CDR2 FQGTGA. CDR3: CASSSTTGQGAKGELFF. As DNA, the CDR3 is TGTGCCAGCAGCTCAACTACGGGACAGGGGGCAAAAGGGGAGCTGTTTTTT.

There are a few counts of this clonotype. V and J are TRBV6-4 and TRBJ2-1; the D gene is possibly TRBD1 (5 bases). CDR3 size: 15 residues. Trimming stripped 4 bases from V and 0 bases from J, with 10 bases between. Germline V CDR1 and CDR2: MRHNA, SNTAGT. CDR3 nucleotide sequence: TGTGCCAGCAGTGCACACAGGAGCTCCTACAATGAGCAGTTCTTC. This translates into CASSAHRSSYNEQFF.

The V and J genes are TRBV19 and TRBJ2-2, with D perhaps TRBD1 (6 bases). V dropped 8 bases and J dropped 4 bases, with 14 bases sitting between them. From germline, CDR1 is LNHDA and CDR2 SQIVND (reference sequence). This CDR3 contains 14 residues. CDR3 DNA: TGTGCCAGTGCCATGTTGGGGGCCACCGGGGAGCTGTTTTTT. Translating it yields CASAMLGATGELFF.

The chain links TRBV5-1 to TRBJ2-5, with D perhaps matching TRBD2 (6 bases). CDR1 and CDR2 from the germline V gene are SGHRS and YFSETQ. The CDR3 spans 14 residues. Deletions cut 1 base from V and 5 bases from J, with 12 bases between. For the CDR3, the DNA is TGCGCCAGCAGCTTGCGGGGGACCCTGGAGACCCAGTACTTC. Amino acid sequence: CASSLRGTLETQYF.

This clonotype was seen only a few times. V gene TRBV6-5 combines with J gene TRBJ2-2; D perhaps matches TRBD1 (5 bases). Per the germline V gene, CDR1 is MNHEY and CDR2 is SVGAGI. The V end lost 7 bases, the J end lost 5 bases, and 14 bases lay between the germline ends. The CDR3 contains 14 residues. The CDR3: CASTSAGKTGELFF. The CDR3 DNA sequence: TGTGCCAGCACTTCCGCAGGGAAAACCGGGGAGCTGTTTTTT.

The chain is built from TRBV4-2 and TRBJ1-3, with 7 bases that match TRBD1. The CDR3 extends over 15 amino acids. CDR1 and CDR2 (germline): LGHNA, YNFKEQ. With 3 bases clipped from V and 3 bases from J, the junction kept 5 bases outside the gene matches. CDR3 in DNA: TGTGCCAGCAGCCAGCGACAGGGTGGTGGAAACACCATATATTTT. Its translation: CASSQRQGGGNTIYF.

The chain uses TRBV15 and TRBJ2-1; D may be TRBD1 or TRBD2 (6 bases each). The CDR3 runs 19 residues. Germline lookup yields CDR1 LNHNV and CDR2 YYDKDF (reference sequence). V was trimmed by 5 bases and J by 3 bases, leaving 26 bases between them. The chain's CDR3 is CATSPHGWGAGVGYNEQFF. CDR3 sequence (DNA): TGTGCCACCAGCCCCCACGGTTGGGGGGCGGGTGTAGGCTACAATGAGCAGTTCTTC.

In its sample, this clonotype was seen a few times. The chain couples TRBV7-9 to TRBJ1-2; D is uncertain. V lost 6 bases, J lost 7 bases, and 21 bases lay in between. CDR1 and CDR2 from the germline V gene are SEHNR and FQNEAQ (reference sequence). CDR3 size: 15 residues. CDR3 in DNA: TGTGCCAGCAGTTACGGAGACGGAAATTATGTTGGCTACACCTTC. It is translated as CASSYGDGNYVGYTF.

The chain links TRBV27 to TRBJ2-7, with a weak D call TRBD2 (6 bases). Per the germline V gene, CDR1 is MNHEY and CDR2 is SMNVEV (reference sequence). This CDR3 is 15 amino acids long. V was pared by 4 bases and J by 2 bases, with 15 bases between. The CDR3 is CASSSSWGEAYEQYF. The CDR3 region has the DNA TGTGCCAGCAGTTCCTCCTGGGGGGAGGCCTACGAGCAGTACTTC.